This TCR beta chain derives from a study of blood T cell repertoires in COVID-19 (dated by TCRdb to the early 2020s). Study-wide context: The collaborator samples originated in the United States, Italy and Spain and spanned the acute and convalescent phases of COVID-19. The material from the prospective study consisted of cDNA or gDNA derived from T cells, B-cell-depleted T cells, or PBMCs. Deeply sampled blood TCRbeta repertoires from subjects exposed to, actively infected with, or recovered from COVID-19 were included in the dataset. The repertoires were released in a freely available public database intended as a resource for research on the immune response to SARS-CoV-2. The samples were drawn from two sources: the first 160 participants of the ongoing ImmuneRACE study, and 1,000 to 1,500 subjects contributed by 6 global collaborators. Nearly every sample came with metadata listing a de-identified subject ID, COVID-19 status, age in years and sex. Where HLA class I and class II types were available, the types were taken from metadata supplied by the sample provider, not from assay-based typing. Overall study outcomes, separate from this receptor: How much clinical and demographic metadata was included differed by source and by participant, and the metadata was provided uncurated.

V gives up 6 bases and J gives up 7 bases, and the segment between their germline ends measures 7 bases. CDR1 and CDR2 are read off the germline V gene (reference sequence) as DFQATT and SNEGSKA. The CDR3, from cysteine to phenylalanine, totals 9 residues. Only the CDR3 portion is preserved as DNA: 27 bases, with reading frame beginning at the first base. Each collaborating institution followed its own protocols to collect whole blood in K2EDTA tubes. For TCRbeta analysis, collaborators shipped samples in one of three forms: frozen whole blood, isolated PBMCs, or DNA extracted from either of those sample types. For this clone: Its antigen is currently not known. Within one base of it there is no much larger clone, and no base qualities were kept.

TCRbeta CDR3 regions were amplified from genomic DNA using the immunoSEQ Assay, a bias-controlled multiplex PCR. For the original study's pipeline: The number of nucleated cells in each sample was estimated from the amplification of reference gene primers within the assay. To quantify the absolute abundance of each unique TCRbeta CDR3 rearrangement, sequence reads were collapsed and filtered. For each sample, productive Simpson clonality was calculated by taking the square root of Simpson's diversity index across productive rearrangements. TCRdb limited this immuneACCESS table to in-frame rearrangements with V and J called. A share of clones is missing; checked studies link under half to unresolved V genes, and the rest is unexplained. V and J calls plus clone size are reproduced from that table; the DNA served to infer D and trimming. This sample comprises 150,000 to 200,000 clones, 70% to 90% of them detected only once. The ten most abundant clones make up approximately 4% of the sample.

Rearrangement joined TRBV20-1 to TRBJ2-7, with no confidently assigned D gene. The receptor was isolated from a woman aged 25 to 39 with acute or convalescent COVID-19. The sequenced material came from peripheral blood. The sequenced DNA: TGCAGTGCCTCGAGGGAGCAGTACTTC. This is translated as CSASREQYF.